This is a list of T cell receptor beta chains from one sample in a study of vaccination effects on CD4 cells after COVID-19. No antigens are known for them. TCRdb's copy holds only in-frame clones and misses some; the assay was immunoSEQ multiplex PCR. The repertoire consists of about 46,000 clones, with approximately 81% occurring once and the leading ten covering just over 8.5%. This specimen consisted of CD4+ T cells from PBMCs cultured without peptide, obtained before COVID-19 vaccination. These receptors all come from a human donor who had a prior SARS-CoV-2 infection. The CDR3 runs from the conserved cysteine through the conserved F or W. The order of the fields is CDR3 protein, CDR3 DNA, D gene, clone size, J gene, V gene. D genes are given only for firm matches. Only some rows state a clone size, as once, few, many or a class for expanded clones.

CDR3aa: CASSVDNLPTEAFF
CDR3nt: TGCGCCAGCAGCGTCGACAACCTACCCACTGAAGCTTTCTTT
d_gene: NA
abundance: NA
j_gene: TRBJ1-1
v_gene: TRBV5-1

CDR3aa: CAWVQEDYNSPLHF
CDR3nt: TGTGCCTGGGTACAGGAGGATTATAATTCACCCCTCCACTTT
d_gene: NA
abundance: few
j_gene: TRBJ1-6
v_gene: TRBV30

CDR3aa: CAWSLGLAGKETQYF
CDR3nt: TGTGCCTGGAGTCTCGGACTAGCGGGGAAAGAGACCCAGTACTTC
d_gene: TRBD2
abundance: NA
j_gene: TRBJ2-5
v_gene: TRBV30

CDR3aa: CASSPRGYTEAFF
CDR3nt: TGTGCCAGCAGCCCCCGGGGGTACACTGAAGCTTTCTTT
d_gene: NA
abundance: few
j_gene: TRBJ1-1
v_gene: TRBV7-3

CDR3aa: CASSTSGAQYF
CDR3nt: TGTGCCAGCAGCACCAGTGGTGCGCAGTATTTT
d_gene: NA
abundance: NA
j_gene: TRBJ2-3
v_gene: TRBV11-2

CDR3aa: CASSRSGTEPYEQYF
CDR3nt: TGTGCCAGCTCACGGTCCGGGACAGAGCCTTACGAGCAGTACTTC
d_gene: TRBD1
abundance: NA
j_gene: TRBJ2-7
v_gene: TRBV18

CDR3aa: CASRYSQTGANVLTF
CDR3nt: TGTGCCAGCAGGTACAGTCAGACTGGGGCCAACGTCCTGACTTTC
d_gene: NA
abundance: NA
j_gene: TRBJ2-6
v_gene: TRBV2

CDR3aa: CASSSDGRGGFAEAFF
CDR3nt: TGCGCCAGCAGCTCGGACGGAAGGGGGGGATTTGCTGAAGCTTTCTTT
d_gene: NA
abundance: NA
j_gene: TRBJ1-1
v_gene: TRBV5-1

CDR3aa: CASSPRTSGSSDTQYF
CDR3nt: TGTGCCAGCAGCCCCCGGACTAGCGGGAGTTCAGATACGCAGTATTTT
d_gene: TRBD2
abundance: NA
j_gene: TRBJ2-3
v_gene: TRBV7-6

CDR3aa: CASRRDSNYGYTF
CDR3nt: TGTGCCAGCAGAAGGGACAGCAACTATGGCTACACCTTC
d_gene: TRBD1
abundance: NA
j_gene: TRBJ1-2
v_gene: TRBV6-5

CDR3aa: CASSVGGEYEKLFF
CDR3nt: TGTGCCAGCAGCGTAGGAGGGGAATATGAAAAACTGTTTTTT
d_gene: NA
abundance: NA
j_gene: TRBJ1-4
v_gene: TRBV9

CDR3aa: CAISVSGSWGRPYEQYF
CDR3nt: TGTGCCATCAGTGTGTCGGGTTCGTGGGGGAGGCCCTACGAGCAGTACTTC
d_gene: NA
abundance: once
j_gene: TRBJ2-7
v_gene: TRBV10-3

CDR3aa: CASSYSMGQGGRREKLFF
CDR3nt: TGTGCCAGCAGTTACTCGATGGGACAGGGGGGAAGAAGAGAAAAACTGTTTTTT
d_gene: TRBD1
abundance: NA
j_gene: TRBJ1-4
v_gene: TRBV6-2/TRBV6-3

CDR3aa: CASSQGLAGNYEQYF
CDR3nt: TGCGCCAGCAGCCAAGGTCTAGCGGGGAACTACGAGCAGTACTTC
d_gene: TRBD2
abundance: NA
j_gene: TRBJ2-7
v_gene: TRBV4-3

CDR3aa: CASSQEASGGTDTQYF
CDR3nt: TGCGCCAGCAGCCAAGAGGCCTCTGGGGGCACAGATACGCAGTATTTT
d_gene: NA
abundance: NA
j_gene: TRBJ2-3
v_gene: TRBV4-3

CDR3aa: CASSPHSGTYEQYF
CDR3nt: TGTGCCAGCAGCCCGCATAGCGGTACCTACGAGCAGTACTTC
d_gene: NA
abundance: NA
j_gene: TRBJ2-7
v_gene: TRBV7-9

CDR3aa: CASSSRLGQLNEKLFF
CDR3nt: TGTGCCAGCAGCTCGAGATTAGGACAGCTGAATGAAAAACTGTTTTTT
d_gene: NA
abundance: NA
j_gene: TRBJ1-4
v_gene: TRBV7-6

CDR3aa: CASRTGTGGMEQFF
CDR3nt: TGTGCCAGCAGGACCGGGACAGGGGGGATGGAGCAGTTCTTC
d_gene: TRBD1
abundance: NA
j_gene: TRBJ2-1
v_gene: TRBV6-5

CDR3aa: CATSRDGLVYEQYF
CDR3nt: TGTGCCACCAGCAGAGATGGGCTAGTCTACGAGCAGTACTTC
d_gene: NA
abundance: once
j_gene: TRBJ2-7
v_gene: TRBV15

CDR3aa: CASSFSPASLTYEQYF
CDR3nt: TGTGCCAGCAGCTTTAGTCCGGCATCCTTAACCTACGAGCAGTACTTC
d_gene: NA
abundance: few
j_gene: TRBJ2-7
v_gene: TRBV5-4

CDR3aa: CATSREELAYEQYF
CDR3nt: TGTGCCACCAGCAGAGAAGAGCTAGCCTACGAGCAGTACTTC
d_gene: NA
abundance: NA
j_gene: TRBJ2-7
v_gene: TRBV15

CDR3aa: CASSSGSGRASQETQYF
CDR3nt: TGTGCCAGCAGCTCCGGAAGCGGGAGGGCATCGCAAGAGACCCAGTACTTC
d_gene: TRBD2
abundance: NA
j_gene: TRBJ2-5
v_gene: TRBV11-3

CDR3aa: CASRKRGVSRTDTQYF
CDR3nt: TGTGCCAGCAGGAAACGGGGGGTTTCACGCACAGATACGCAGTATTTT
d_gene: TRBD2
abundance: NA
j_gene: TRBJ2-3
v_gene: TRBV5-4

CDR3aa: CASSSRVGAYEQYF
CDR3nt: TGTGCCAGCAGTAGCAGGGTCGGGGCATACGAGCAGTACTTC
d_gene: NA
abundance: few
j_gene: TRBJ2-7
v_gene: TRBV28

CDR3aa: CASSYAAGDRTGELFF
CDR3nt: TGTGCCAGCAGTTACGCAGCGGGAGATCGAACCGGGGAGCTGTTTTTT
d_gene: TRBD2
abundance: NA
j_gene: TRBJ2-2
v_gene: TRBV6-2/TRBV6-3

CDR3aa: CASSQDNQDGYTF
CDR3nt: TGTGCCAGCAGCCAAGATAATCAAGATGGCTACACCTTC
d_gene: NA
abundance: NA
j_gene: TRBJ1-2
v_gene: TRBV4-2

CDR3aa: CASSVTGGTEAFF
CDR3nt: TGTGCCAGCAGCGTCACAGGGGGCACTGAAGCTTTCTTT
d_gene: TRBD1
abundance: NA
j_gene: TRBJ1-1
v_gene: TRBV2

CDR3aa: CASSILRDRGYTF
CDR3nt: TGTGCCAGCAGCATACTCCGGGACCGTGGCTACACCTTC
d_gene: NA
abundance: NA
j_gene: TRBJ1-2
v_gene: TRBV6-2/TRBV6-3

CDR3aa: CASSYRDTQYF
CDR3nt: TGTGCCAGCAGTTACAGGGATACGCAGTATTTT
d_gene: NA
abundance: few
j_gene: TRBJ2-3
v_gene: TRBV2